Reported below is one T cell receptor beta chain. The data were obtained in a study of control samples from healthy donors and cancer patients. The CDR3 has 18 amino acids. Germline V gives CDR1 MDHEN, CDR2 SYDVKM. Trimming cost V 4 bases and J 5 bases, with 24 bases left between them. TCRdb keeps only in-frame clones here, not all; method: immunoSEQ multiplex PCR. The table shows tens of thousands of clones, with 93% occurring only once. What was sequenced was PBMCs. This sequence was found in a woman between 40 and 55 years old with lung cancer. The J gene is TRBJ1-5, the V gene TRBV28; D not resolved. This CDR3 reads CASSSRLASSRNYQPQHF. The CDR3 DNA reads TGTGCCAGCAGTTCCCGATTGGCTAGCAGCAGAAACTATCAGCCCCAGCATTTT. Full variable domain (missing parts from reference TRBV28 and TRBJ1-5): DVKVTQSSRYLVKRTGEKVFLECVQDMDHENMFWYRQDPGLGLRLIYFSYDVKMKEKGDIPEGYSVSREKKERFSLILESASTNQTSMYLCASSSRLASSRNYQPQHFGDGTRLSIL.